This TCR beta chain was captured in a study of blood T cell repertoires in COVID-19 (dated by TCRdb to about 2020). Broadly, across the study: Collaborator samples came from the United States, Italy and Spain and covered acute and convalescent phases of COVID-19. The prospective study material was composed of cDNA or gDNA derived from T cells, B-cell-depleted T cells, or PBMCs. Deeply sampled blood TCRbeta repertoires from subjects exposed to, actively infected with, or recovered from COVID-19 were included in the dataset. The repertoires were released in a freely available public database intended as a resource for research on the immune response to SARS-CoV-2. Samples came from the ongoing ImmuneRACE study (first 160 participants) plus 1,254 subjects from 6 global collaborators. The sample metadata nearly always contained a de-identified subject ID, COVID-19 status, age in years and sex. Where available, HLA class I and class II types were obtained from metadata supplied by the sample provider rather than from assay-based typing.

For CDR1 and CDR2, the germline V gene (reference sequence) lists SGHAT and FQDESV. Inclusive of the bounding cysteine and phenylalanine, the CDR3 is 15 residues long. Here the CDR3 DNA is all that survives: 45 bases in frame from base 1. After removal of 4 bases from V and 3 bases from J, the junction retains 6 bases not matched to a gene. Another Seattle source contributed samples from volunteer blood donors who had recovered from COVID-19. Whole blood was collected in K2EDTA tubes by collaborating institutions according to the institutions' own protocols. For TCRbeta analysis, collaborator samples were shipped as frozen whole blood, as isolated PBMCs, or as DNA extracted from either sample type. On this clone: Which antigen it targets is not known. Within one base of it there is no much larger clone, and no base qualities were kept.

Paper-wide results and their limitations: How much clinical and demographic metadata was included differed by source and by participant, and the metadata was provided uncurated.

TCRbeta CDR3 regions were amplified from genomic DNA using the immunoSEQ Assay, a bias-controlled multiplex PCR. The original methods were these. Within the assay, amplification of reference gene primers was used to estimate how many nucleated cells each sample contained. To quantify the absolute abundance of each unique TCRbeta CDR3 rearrangement, sequence reads were collapsed and filtered. Productive Simpson clonality was computed per sample as the square root of Simpson's diversity index over productive rearrangements. Here the immuneACCESS table is served through TCRdb, limited to in-frame sequences with V and J called. Missing clones are a known gap in these copies; in checked studies unresolved V genes cover under half, and the rest lacks a known reason. V and J calls and clone size are copied from that table; D and trimming were computed from the DNA. This sample holds approximately 260,000 clones; about 88% were observed only once. The ten largest clonotypes hold around 2% of the sample.

The sequenced material came from peripheral blood. This clonotype was obtained from a woman between 35 and 50 years old who had recovered from COVID-19. The chain is made from TRBV11-1 and TRBJ2-7, with 10 bases matching TRBD1. At the DNA level, the sequence is TGTGCCAGCAGCTCTCCGGGACAGGGGAGCTACGAGCAGTACTTC. This is translated as CASSSPGQGSYEQYF.